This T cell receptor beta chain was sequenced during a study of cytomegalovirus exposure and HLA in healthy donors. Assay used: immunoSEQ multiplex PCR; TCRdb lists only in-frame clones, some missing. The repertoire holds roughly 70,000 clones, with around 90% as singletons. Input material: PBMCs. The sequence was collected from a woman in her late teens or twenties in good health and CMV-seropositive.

Here the CDR3 reads CASRAPGQGAHRANYGYTF. Written as DNA, the CDR3 is TGTGCCAGCAGGGCACCGGGACAGGGGGCGCATCGAGCTAACTATGGCTACACCTTC. This chain joins TRBV2 and TRBJ1-2; TRBD1 aligns across 12 bases. Germline V gene sequence: CDR1 SNHLY, CDR2 FYNNEI. After removal of 6 bases from V and 0 bases from J, the junction contained 14 bases not matched to a gene. The CDR3 loop spans 19 amino acids.